The sequence of this T cell receptor (beta chain) was determined in a study of Ad26.COV2.S vaccination and SARS-CoV-2 variants. Overall study context: The donor belonged to the COV1001 Ad26.COV2.S trial arm. The study gave Ad26.COV2.S intramuscularly, once or twice 56 days apart.

The germline gives CDR1 MNHEY, CDR2 SMNVEV (reference sequence). The length of the CDR3 is 13 residues. V was trimmed by 0 bases and J by 9 bases, leaving 9 bases between them. The sample's treatment: roughly 19 received Ad26.COV2.S at low or high dose, single or two shots; roughly five received placebo; per-sample allocation not given. Collection of samples fell on day 63 after the first vaccine or placebo injection. Boston provided a donor who was an adult aged 18-55 years. The protocol was immunoSEQ multiplex PCR, while the TCRdb copy is restricted to in-frame clones and leaves out a portion. The repertoire holds around 300,000 clones, with about nine tenths as singletons.

The sequencing here drew on peripheral blood, taken in a trial of Ad26.COV2.S vaccine versus placebo. The clonotype comes from a person aged 18-60 years who received the Ad26.COV2.S COVID-19 vaccine or a placebo. The chain is built from TRBV27 and TRBJ2-1; the D is unclear. CDR3 amino acids: CASSLSPSGEQFF. The CDR3 DNA reads TGTGCCAGCAGTTTATCCCCGTCGGGTGAGCAGTTCTTC.